Each of the 10 T cell receptor beta chains below was sequenced from the same sample in a study of shared clonotypes between healthy human individuals. Positive CCR7 selection of CD45RO-negative cells yielded the naive CD8 cells, and terminally differentiated effector memory CD45RA+ cells were excluded. The table came from immunoSEQ multiplex PCR; TCRdb's copy has only in-frame clones and leaves some out. This table has about 590,000 clones, roughly 96% appearing once. Sample: naive CD8+ T cells sorted from blood. These receptors came from a woman younger than 45 in good health.

The chain uses TRBV10-2 and TRBJ1-2, with D maybe TRBD1 (6 bases). V was shortened by 8 bases and J by 8 bases, with 12 bases between the two germline ends. The CDR3 contains 11 residues. The germline V gene has CDR1 WSHSY and CDR2 SAAADI. This CDR3 reads CASSGGPGYTF. The CDR3 DNA reads TGCGCCAGCTCGGGGGGGCCCGGCTACACCTTC.

V is TRBV19 and J is TRBJ2-1; 8 bases align to TRBD1. Germline CDR1 is LNHDA and CDR2 is SQIVND (reference sequence). J lost 7 bases, V lost 10 bases, and 9 bases had no gene match. The length of the CDR3 is 13 residues. CDR3 DNA sequence: TGTGCCACCGGACAGGGTAGTTGGAATGAGCAGTTCTTC. Translation gives CATGQGSWNEQFF. Drawing the rest from reference TRBV19 and TRBJ2-1, the complete variable domain is DGGITQSPKYLFRKEGQNVTLSCEQNLNHDAMYWYRQDPGQGLRLIYYSQIVNDFQKGDIAEGYSVSREKKESFPLTVTSAQKNPTAFYLCATGQGSWNEQFFGPGTRLTVL.

V usage is TRBV19 and J usage is TRBJ1-1; 9 bases are a match to TRBD1. This CDR3 has 15 amino acids. The germline gives CDR1 LNHDA, CDR2 SQIVND (reference sequence). The V segment lost 3 bases and the J segment 5 bases; nucleotides outside the gene matches: 7. CDR3 coding DNA: TGTGCCAGTAGTATTGCGACAGGGGGGAGGACTGAAGCTTTCTTT. This encodes CASSIATGGRTEAFF.

The chain recombines TRBV9 with TRBJ2-5, with TRBD2 identical over 13 bases. The J segment lost 2 bases and the V segment lost 2 bases, leaving 3 bases of the junction unmatched. CDR1 and CDR2 (germline): SGDLS, YYNGEE. The CDR3 loop spans 16 amino acids. DNA of the CDR3: TGTGCCAGCAGCGTGAGACTAGCGGGAGGTCAAGAGACCCAGTACTTC. Its protein is CASSVRLAGGQETQYF. The full variable domain, with the rest looked up from reference TRBV9 and TRBJ2-5, is DSGVTQTPKHLITATGQRVTLRCSPRSGDLSVYWYQQSLDQGLQFLIQYYNGEERAKGNILERFSAQQFPDLHSELNLSSLELGDSALYFCASSVRLAGGQETQYFGPGTRLLVL.

The chain recombines TRBV28 with TRBJ2-5; 7 bases agree with TRBD1. The J call may be faulty, since TRBJ2-7 better matches the DNA end. This CDR3 contains 13 residues. Germline V gene data show CDR1 as MDHEN and CDR2 as SYDVKM. This CDR3 reads CASSADRSYEQYF. In DNA form, the CDR3 reads TGTGCCAGCAGCGCGGACAGGTCCTACGAGCAGTACTTC.

The genes are TRBV20-1 and TRBJ2-7, with 7 nucleotides matching TRBD1. V lost 6 bases and J lost 2; bases outside the gene matches: 1. The CDR3 has 11 amino acids. Germline loops: CDR1 DFQATT, CDR2 SNEGSKA (reference sequence). CDR3 region: CSAQGPYEQYF. The CDR3 region has the DNA TGCAGTGCACAGGGGCCCTACGAGCAGTACTTC.

The chain couples TRBV28 to TRBJ2-3; 11 bases fit TRBD2. Germline-derived CDR1 and CDR2 are MDHEN and SYDVKM. There are 16 residues in the CDR3. V shed 8 bases and J 0 bases; nucleotides not matched to a gene: 7. The CDR3 here is CASLAGGATSTDTQYF. Here the CDR3 DNA reads TGTGCCAGCTTAGCGGGAGGGGCAACTAGCACAGATACGCAGTATTTT.

V usage is TRBV6-1 and J usage is TRBJ2-7, with 7 nucleotides matching TRBD1. This CDR3 comprises 14 residues. Germline V gives CDR1 MNHNS, CDR2 SASEGT. Trimming cost V 2 bases and J 2 bases; bases outside gene matches: 3. CDR3 sequence (DNA): TGTGCCAGCAGTGAAAGGGACAGACCCTACGAGCAGTACTTC. Residues: CASSERDRPYEQYF.

Regarding this clone: The sample holds other DNA sequences that translate to the same CDR3. The J gene is TRBJ1-1, the V gene TRBV27; D not certain. The germline CDR1 and CDR2 sequences are MNHEY and SMNVEV (reference sequence). Trimming left V 0 bases short and J 1 base short, with 6 bases between. The CDR3 totals 14 residues. The CDR3: CASSLSNGNTEAFF. In nucleotides, the CDR3 is TGTGCCAGCAGTTTATCAAACGGGAACACTGAAGCTTTCTTT.

The chain recombines TRBV4-1 with TRBJ2-2; D uncertain. Looked up from germline, CDR1 is MGHRA and CDR2 is YSYEKL. This CDR3 has 15 residues. Trimming stripped 1 base from V and 1 base from J, with 7 bases between. In DNA form, the CDR3 reads TGCGCCAGCAGCCAAGTGGAGCTGAACACCGGGGAGCTGTTTTTT. Amino acid sequence: CASSQVELNTGELFF.